Listed below are T cell receptor beta chains from one sample, sequenced in a study of cytomegalovirus exposure and HLA in healthy donors. Data came from immunoSEQ multiplex PCR; TCRdb stores just in-frame clones and leaves some out. In all, the sample yields around 40,000 clones. Material: PBMCs. These receptors were collected from a man aged 40-49 years in good health and CMV-seropositive. CDR3s include the opening cysteine and the closing phenylalanine or tryptophan. D genes are given only for firm matches.

len | d_gene | j_gene | v_gene | CDR3nt | CDR3aa
13 | NA | TRBJ2-2 | TRBV30 | TGTGCCTGGAGACCCCCTAGCGCCGGGGAGCTGTTTTTT | CAWRPPSAGELFF
14 | TRBD1 | TRBJ2-7 | TRBV19 | TGTGCCAGTAGTCCCCAAGGGGGCCCCTACGAGCAGTACTTC | CASSPQGGPYEQYF
14 | NA | TRBJ1-2 | TRBV28 | TGTGCCAGCAGCTGGGGGGGGAGGACCGGTGGCTACACCTTC | CASSWGGRTGGYTF
13 | NA | TRBJ2-3 | TRBV29-1 | TGCAGCTCCTCCCCCGTGGAGGGAGATACGCAGTATTTT | CSSSPVEGDTQYF
15 | TRBD1 | TRBJ1-1 | TRBV28 | TGTGCCAGCAGGTCGCCGGGACAGGGACACACTGAAGCTTTCTTT | CASRSPGQGHTEAFF
14 | TRBD1 | TRBJ1-1 | TRBV6-1 | TGTGCCAGCAGGGCAGGGGGCTGGAACACTGAAGCTTTCTTT | CASRAGGWNTEAFF
15 | NA | TRBJ1-5 | TRBV6-6 | TGTGCCAGCAGTTACTCGATTGAGGGAGGTCAGCCCCAGCATTTT | CASSYSIEGGQPQHF
14 | TRBD1 | TRBJ2-3 | TRBV10-1 | TGCGCCAGCAGTGGTACAGGGGGCACAGATACGCAGTATTTT | CASSGTGGTDTQYF
16 | NA | TRBJ2-1 | TRBV7-3 | TGTGCCAGCAGCTTAATTGGCACCTTCTCCTACAATGAGCAGTTCTTC | CASSLIGTFSYNEQFF
17 | NA | TRBJ1-2 | TRBV15 | TGTGCCACCAGCAGAGATCTTGAGGGGGAAAAAGACTATGGCTACACCTTC | CATSRDLEGEKDYGYTF
17 | TRBD2 | TRBJ2-1 | TRBV28 | TGTGCCAGCAGTTTATTAAGCGGGAGGGCCTCCTACAATGAGCAGTTCTTC | CASSLLSGRASYNEQFF
14 | NA | TRBJ1-1 | TRBV6-1 | TGTGCCAGCAGTCTAACGACTGGGAACACTGAAGCTTTCTTT | CASSLTTGNTEAFF
16 | TRBD1 | TRBJ1-2 | TRBV27 | TGTGCCAGCAGTTTATCAGGGACAGGGCTTCCCTATGGCTACACCTTC | CASSLSGTGLPYGYTF
12 | NA | TRBJ2-5 | TRBV2 | TGTGCCAGCCAGCGTGTCTCCGGGGCCCAGTACTTC | CASQRVSGAQYF
11 | NA | TRBJ2-1 | TRBV25-1 | TGTGCCAGCAGTGGATTGCGTGAGCAGTTCTTC | CASSGLREQFF
14 | TRBD1 | TRBJ2-7 | TRBV6-1 | TGTGCCAGCACGACAGGGGGCTATACCTACGAGCAGTACTTC | CASTTGGYTYEQYF
17 | TRBD2 | TRBJ2-7 | TRBV28 | TGTGCCAGCAGCTTCCGTTTGACTAGCGGGAGGGCCGGCGAGCAGTACTTC | CASSFRLTSGRAGEQYF
14 | TRBD1 | TRBJ2-2 | TRBV5-1 | TGCGCCAGCAGCACGACAGGGTCGGTCGGGGAGCTGTTTTTT | CASSTTGSVGELFF
14 | NA | TRBJ1-1 | TRBV5-4 | TGTGCCAGCAGCTTGGTGCATAGTAACACTGAAGCTTTCTTT | CASSLVHSNTEAFF
12 | NA | TRBJ1-1 | TRBV7-2 | TGTGCCAGCCGGAATCAGGGGACTGAAGCTTTCTTT | CASRNQGTEAFF
17 | TRBD2 | TRBJ2-6 | TRBV19 | TGTGCCAGTAGCCGGACTAGCGTCACCTCTGGGGCCAACGTCCTGACTTTC | CASSRTSVTSGANVLTF
13 | NA | TRBJ2-7 | TRBV29-1 | TGCAGCGTAAGTAGCGGTAGCTCCTACGAGCAGTACTTC | CSVSSGSSYEQYF
14 | NA | TRBJ2-1 | TRBV5-1 | TGCGCCAGCAGCTTTAGGATGGGCAACAATGAGCAGTTCTTC | CASSFRMGNNEQFF
14 | NA | TRBJ1-1 | TRBV6-4 | TGTGCCAGCAGGTGGACACCCCGGAACACTGAAGCTTTCTTT | CASRWTPRNTEAFF
14 | NA | TRBJ2-1 | TRBV13 | TGTGCCAGTAGCCGGGACTCTACCTACAATGAGCAGTTCTTC | CASSRDSTYNEQFF
14 | TRBD1 | TRBJ1-1 | TRBV19 | TGTGCCAGTAGGGTACAGGGGGTAAACACTGAAGCTTTCTTT | CASRVQGVNTEAFF
13 | NA | TRBJ2-5 | TRBV5-1 | TGCGCCAGCAGCTTGGTATTTAAAGAGACCCAGTACTTC | CASSLVFKETQYF
13 | NA | TRBJ2-7 | TRBV6-1 | TGTGCCAGCAGTGGACGGACTCCTCCAAGTCAGTACTTC | CASSGRTPPSQYF
14 | NA | TRBJ1-1 | TRBV5-1 | TGCGCCAGCAGCTCCAGGCCTTTGACCACTGAAGCTTTCTTT | CASSSRPLTTEAFF
15 | TRBD2 | TRBJ2-1 | TRBV30 | TGTGCCTGGAGCGGACTAGCGGGGGCAAGCAATGAGCAGTTCTTC | CAWSGLAGASNEQFF
18 | TRBD1 | TRBJ1-5 | TRBV6-1 | TGTGCCAGCAGTGAAAGGCGGACAGGGTTTGATGGCAATCAGCCCCAGCATTTT | CASSERRTGFDGNQPQHF
16 | NA | TRBJ2-1 | TRBV4-3 | NA | CASSQVASGIYNEQLF
13 | NA | TRBJ2-2 | TRBV30 | TGTGCCTGGAGTCTTCTGGCGGGAGGGGAGCTGTTTTTT | CAWSLLAGGELFF
15 | TRBD1 | TRBJ2-1 | TRBV25-1 | TGTGCCAGCAGTGAAGCGGGGACAGGGGGGAATGAGCAGTTCTTC | CASSEAGTGGNEQFF
13 | TRBD1 | TRBJ1-5 | TRBV7-9 | TGTGCCAGCAGCCCACAGGGGGTAGGGCCCCAGCATTTT | CASSPQGVGPQHF
15 | NA | TRBJ1-5 | TRBV27 | TGTGCCAGCAGTTTTAATAGGGGGTTAGATCAGCCCCAGCATTTT | CASSFNRGLDQPQHF
12 | NA | TRBJ1-2 | TRBV19 | TGTGCCAGTATGGAGGGGCGTACTGGCTACACCTTC | CASMEGRTGYTF
12 | NA | TRBJ2-2 | TRBV7-9 | TGTGCCAGCAGAGGGGGCACCGGGGAGCTGTTTTTT | CASRGGTGELFF
17 | TRBD2 | TRBJ2-3 | TRBV18 | TGTGCCAGCTCACGGACTAGCGGGGCCCTAAGCACAGATACGCAGTATTTT | CASSRTSGALSTDTQYF
16 | NA | TRBJ1-4 | TRBV5-6 | TGCGCCAGCAGCATGAGGACAGTTGCAACTAATGAAAAACTGTTTTTT | CASSMRTVATNEKLFF
15 | TRBD2 | TRBJ2-1 | TRBV5-1 | TGCGCCAGCAGCGCTCTAGCGGGAAACCGCAATGAGCAGTTCTTC | CASSALAGNRNEQFF
15 | NA | TRBJ2-1 | TRBV4-1 | TGCGCCAGCAGCGCCTACCAAAGCTCCTACAATGAGCAGTTCTTC | CASSAYQSSYNEQFF
15 | NA | TRBJ2-7 | TRBV11-2 | TGTGCCAGCAGCATGAACCCCCAGGGTACCTACGAGCAGTACTTC | CASSMNPQGTYEQYF
15 | TRBD2 | TRBJ2-1 | TRBV7-9 | TGTGCCAGCCTGAGACTAGCGGGAGGGCTAAATGAGCAGTTCTTC | CASLRLAGGLNEQFF
15 | TRBD1 | TRBJ2-7 | TRBV4-1 | TGCGCCAGCAGCCACTTAAAACAGGGGCTGGGCGAGCAGTACTTC | CASSHLKQGLGEQYF
15 | NA | TRBJ2-7 | TRBV19 | TGTGCCAGTAGTATAGATTTTTCCGGGACCTACGAGCAGTACTTC | CASSIDFSGTYEQYF
15 | NA | TRBJ2-7 | TRBV23-1 | TGCGCCAGCAGTCCGCCCCGGCTCAGGGACTACGAGCAGTACTTC | CASSPPRLRDYEQYF
15 | TRBD1 | TRBJ2-7 | TRBV27 | TGTGCCAGCAGCCCCCACAGGGGCGACCCCTACGAGCAGTACTTC | CASSPHRGDPYEQYF
18 | TRBD1 | TRBJ1-5 | TRBV7-8 | TGTGCCAGCAGCATCCAACCGACGACAGGGACGAGCAATCAGCCCCAGCATTTT | CASSIQPTTGTSNQPQHF
14 | NA | TRBJ1-2 | TRBV4-1 | TGCGCCAGCAGCAAAGAGAGGGGGGGCTATGGCTACACCTTC | CASSKERGGYGYTF
16 | TRBD1 | TRBJ2-7 | TRBV4-1 | TGCGCCAGCAGCCCCTGGGCCCGGACAGGGCACTACGAGCAGTACTTC | CASSPWARTGHYEQYF
14 | TRBD1 | TRBJ1-2 | TRBV7-2 | TGTGCCAGCAACCATGATTGGACAGGGCTCGGCTACACCTTC | CASNHDWTGLGYTF
12 | NA | TRBJ1-5 | TRBV2 | TGTGCCACTAGCACGGAGGATCAGCCCCAGCATTTT | CATSTEDQPQHF
16 | TRBD2 | TRBJ2-3 | TRBV4-1 | TGCGCCAGCAGCCAAGATCCGGCGGGAGGAGTAGATACGCAGTATTTT | CASSQDPAGGVDTQYF
15 | TRBD2 | TRBJ2-5 | TRBV5-1 | TGCGCCAGCAGCGGGGGACTAGCGGGAGGTGAGACCCAGTACTTC | CASSGGLAGGETQYF
16 | TRBD1 | TRBJ2-1 | TRBV7-9 | TGTGCCAGCAGCCGAGACGGGACAGAGATCTACAATGAGCAGTTCTTC | CASSRDGTEIYNEQFF
15 | TRBD2 | TRBJ2-5 | TRBV7-3 | TGTGCCAGCACCTTCCGGACTAGCGGCTTGGAGACCCAGTACTTC | CASTFRTSGLETQYF
16 | TRBD1 | TRBJ1-2 | TRBV11-2 | TGTGCCAGCAGCTCTGTGCGAAGGGGGCAGAGCTATGGCTACACCTTC | CASSSVRRGQSYGYTF
14 | TRBD1 | TRBJ1-6 | TRBV30 | TGTGCCTGGAGAAGACAGGGCCCAGAAACACCCCTCCACTTT | CAWRRQGPETPLHF
13 | NA | TRBJ1-6 | TRBV9 | TGTGCCAGCAGCCAGGGGTCGGGGTCACCCCTCCACTTT | CASSQGSGSPLHF